This T cell receptor (beta chain) was retrieved from a study of blood T cell repertoires in COVID-19. Study information: Sources were T cells, B-cell-depleted T cells, or PBMCs; the material itself was cDNA or gDNA.

The germline gives CDR1 SGHDN, CDR2 FVKESK. The CDR3 is 17 amino acids. V lost 5 bases and J lost 8; bases outside the gene matches: 11. Methods used by the authors: Estimates of nucleated cell counts were drawn from the amplification of reference gene primers. Clones were sequenced by immunoSEQ multiplex PCR, and TCRdb holds only the in-frame ones, with some missing. That table gives V, J and clone size, and the DNA gave D and trimming. The table shows 350,000 or so clones, with around 90% occurring only once. The source material was peripheral blood. The chain uses TRBV14 and TRBJ2-1, with 14 bases identical to TRBD2. The receptor was derived from a woman aged 60-75 years with COVID-19, enrolled during active disease. The CDR3 sequence: CASSSRTSGGQVYEQFF. The CDR3 DNA reads as TGTGCCAGCAGCTCTCGGACTAGCGGGGGGCAGGTCTATGAGCAGTTCTTC.